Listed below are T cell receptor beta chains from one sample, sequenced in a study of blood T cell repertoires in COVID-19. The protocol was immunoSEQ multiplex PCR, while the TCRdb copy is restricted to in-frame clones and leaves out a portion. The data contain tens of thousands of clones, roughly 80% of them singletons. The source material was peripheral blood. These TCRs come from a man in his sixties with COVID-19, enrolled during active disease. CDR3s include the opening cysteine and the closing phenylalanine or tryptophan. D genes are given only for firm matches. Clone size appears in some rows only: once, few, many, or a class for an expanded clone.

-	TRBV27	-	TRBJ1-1	TGTGCCAGCAGTTTATTCTCCCACACTGAAGCTTTCTTT	CASSLFSHTEAFF
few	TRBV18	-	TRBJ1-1	TGTGCCAGCTCGCGTACAGGGAACACTGAAGCTTTCTTT	CASSRTGNTEAFF
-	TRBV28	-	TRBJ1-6	TGTGCCAGCAGTTACTCAACAGGTCTAGGGTCCCATAATTCACCCCTCCACTTT	CASSYSTGLGSHNSPLHF
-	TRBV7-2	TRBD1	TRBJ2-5	TGTGCCAGCAGCTCCAGACAGGGGGCGGGAGTGACCCAGTACTTC	CASSSRQGAGVTQYF
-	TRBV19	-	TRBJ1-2	TGTGCCAGTAGTATCGACAGCAACTATGGCTACACCTTC	CASSIDSNYGYTF
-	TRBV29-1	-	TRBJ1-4	TGCAGCGTGGCTGGGTCGGGGAATAATGAAAAACTGTTTTTT	CSVAGSGNNEKLFF
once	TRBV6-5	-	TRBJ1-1	TGTGCCAGCAGACAGGGAACGTACACTGAAGCTTTCTTT	CASRQGTYTEAFF
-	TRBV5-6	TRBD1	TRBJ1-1	TGTGCCAGCAGCCAACTCATGGGGGACAGGGGGCGCTACACTGAAGCTTTCTTT	CASSQLMGDRGRYTEAFF
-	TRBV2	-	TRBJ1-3	TGTGCCAGCAGTCCACAGGGTCTCTCTGGAAACACCATATATTTT	CASSPQGLSGNTIYF
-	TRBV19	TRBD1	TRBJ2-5	TGTGCCACCGGACAGGTAGGGTCCCAAGAGACCCAGTACTTC	CATGQVGSQETQYF
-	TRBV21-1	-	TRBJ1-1	TGTGCCAGCGGGTTGACAGGGGGCACTGAAGCTTTCTTT	CASGLTGGTEAFF
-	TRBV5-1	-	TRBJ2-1	TGCGCCAGCAACCGCGGGACCACCAATGAGCAGTTCTTC	CASNRGTTNEQFF
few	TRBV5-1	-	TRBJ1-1	TGCGCCAGCAGCTTGGATCCGGGAGAGAACACTGAAGCTTTCTTT	CASSLDPGENTEAFF
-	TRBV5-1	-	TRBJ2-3	TGCGCCAGCAGCTCCCGGGGTCGCTCTAGCACAGATACGCAGTATTTT	CASSSRGRSSTDTQYF
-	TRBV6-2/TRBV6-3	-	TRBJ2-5	TGTGCCAGCAGTTACTCGATGCGAGGAGGAGAGACCCAGTACTTC	CASSYSMRGGETQYF
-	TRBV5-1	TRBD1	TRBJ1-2	TGCGCCAGCAGCTTGGCCGGGACAGGCGAAGGCTACACCTTC	CASSLAGTGEGYTF
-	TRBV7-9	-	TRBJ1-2	TGTGCCAGCAGCTTAGACAGGGTTATCGATGGCTACACCTTC	CASSLDRVIDGYTF
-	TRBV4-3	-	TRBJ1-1	TGCGCCAGCAGCCAAGTTTTCGACAGGAGTAGCTCTGAAGCTTTCTTT	CASSQVFDRSSSEAFF
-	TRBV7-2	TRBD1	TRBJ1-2	TGTGCCAGCAGCTTAGCGGGACAGGGGGGGTATGGCTACACCTTC	CASSLAGQGGYGYTF
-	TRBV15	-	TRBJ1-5	TGTGCCACCAGCAGAGCCGGAGGGCCCCAGCATTTT	CATSRAGGPQHF
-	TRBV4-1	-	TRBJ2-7	TGCGCCAGCAGCCGTTTGACAGGTCCCTACGAGCAGTACTTC	CASSRLTGPYEQYF
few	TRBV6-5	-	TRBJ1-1	TGTGCCAGCAGTTTCCGGTTGAACACTGAAGCTTTCTTT	CASSFRLNTEAFF
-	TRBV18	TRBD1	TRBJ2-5	TGTGCCAGCACTGGACAGGGCTTTGAGACCCAGTACTTC	CASTGQGFETQYF
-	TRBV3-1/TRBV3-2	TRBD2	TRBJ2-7	TGTGCCAGCAGCCGAGGCGGGACTACGGGGGAGCAGTACTTC	CASSRGGTTGEQYF
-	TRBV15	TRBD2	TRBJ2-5	TGTGCCACCAGCAACAGACTAGCGGAGACCTTTCAAGAGACCCAGTACTTC	CATSNRLAETFQETQYF
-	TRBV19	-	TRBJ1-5	TGTGCCAGTTACGGGAGGGGTAATCAGCCCCAGCATTTT	CASYGRGNQPQHF
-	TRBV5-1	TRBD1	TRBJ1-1	TGCGCCAGCAGCTCCGGGACAGGGGGCTTCACTGAAGCTTTCTTT	CASSSGTGGFTEAFF
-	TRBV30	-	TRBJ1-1	TGTGCCTGGAGTCGGGAAGGAATGAACACTGAAGCTTTCTTT	CAWSREGMNTEAFF
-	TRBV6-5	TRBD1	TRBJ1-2	TGTGCCACCGGGACAGGGAGCGGCTATGGCTACACCTTC	CATGTGSGYGYTF
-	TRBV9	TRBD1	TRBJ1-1	TGTGCCAGCAGCGGTGGACAGGGCCGCGGAGCTTTCTTT	CASSGGQGRGAFF
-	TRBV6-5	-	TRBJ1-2	TGTGCCAGCAGGGCGCCAGGGACTAACTATGGCTACACCTTC	CASRAPGTNYGYTF
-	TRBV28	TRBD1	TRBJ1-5	TGTGCCAGCAGTAGACAGGGATTGGGCAATCAGCCCCAGCATTTT	CASSRQGLGNQPQHF
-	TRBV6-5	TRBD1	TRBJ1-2	TGTGCCAGCAGATTCCCCGGGACAGGGCCGTTCTACACCTTC	CASRFPGTGPFYTF
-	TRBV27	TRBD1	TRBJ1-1	TGTGCCAGCAGAAAACCCACCAGGGGGCCGTACACTGAAGCTTTCTTT	CASRKPTRGPYTEAFF
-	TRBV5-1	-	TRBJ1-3	TGCGCCAGCAGCTTGGCGGTCTCAGGGTCTGGAAACACCATATATTTT	CASSLAVSGSGNTIYF
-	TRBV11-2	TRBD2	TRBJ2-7	TGTGCCAGCAGCCATGGACTAGCGAACGAGCAGTACTTC	CASSHGLANEQYF
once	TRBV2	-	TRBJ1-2	TGTGCCAGCGTCAGAAAGGGGCTCACTGGCTACACCTTC	CASVRKGLTGYTF
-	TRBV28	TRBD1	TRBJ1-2	TGTGCCAGCAGTAACAGGGGCTATGGCTACACCTTC	CASSNRGYGYTF
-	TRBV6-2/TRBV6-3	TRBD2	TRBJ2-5	TGTGCCAGCAGTACGGGACTAGCGGGGGAAGAGACCCAGTACTTC	CASSTGLAGEETQYF
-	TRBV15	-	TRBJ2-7	TGTGCCACCAGCAGAGATGCGGGGTACGAGCAGTACTTC	CATSRDAGYEQYF
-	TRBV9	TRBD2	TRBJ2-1	TGTGCCAGCAGCGTAACGAGCGGGACCCACAATGAGCAGTTCTTC	CASSVTSGTHNEQFF
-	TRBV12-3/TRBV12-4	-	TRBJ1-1	TGTGCCAGCAGTTTATACAGAAGTGGAGCTTTCTTT	CASSLYRSGAFF
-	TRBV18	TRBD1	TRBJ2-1	TGTGCCAGCTCACCGGGACAGGGGATTGAGCAGTTCTTC	CASSPGQGIEQFF
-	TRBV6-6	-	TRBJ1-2	TGTGCCAGCAGTTACTCCCACCCACCGGTCCTCTATGGCTACACCTTC	CASSYSHPPVLYGYTF
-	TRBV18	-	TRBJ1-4	TGTGCCAGCTCACGGTCCGGGAATAATGAAAAACTGTTTTTT	CASSRSGNNEKLFF
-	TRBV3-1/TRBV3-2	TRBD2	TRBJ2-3	TGTGCCAGCAGCCAAACTAGCGGGATAAACACAGATACGCAGTATTTT	CASSQTSGINTDTQYF
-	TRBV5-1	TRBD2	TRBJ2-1	TGCGCCAGCAGTTTGGAGTCTAGCGGCTACAATGAGCAGTTCTTC	CASSLESSGYNEQFF
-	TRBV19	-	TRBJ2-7	TGTGCCAGTAGTATTTTACAGGGCTACGAGCAGTACTTC	CASSILQGYEQYF
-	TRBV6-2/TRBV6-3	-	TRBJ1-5	TGTGCCAGCAGTTCCCTCAGTTATAGCAATCAGCCCCAGCATTTT	CASSSLSYSNQPQHF
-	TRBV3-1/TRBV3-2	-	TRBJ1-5	TGTGCCAGCAGCCTAGACCTCAATCAGCCCCAGCATTTT	CASSLDLNQPQHF
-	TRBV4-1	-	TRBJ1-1	TGCGCCAGCAGCCAACCACTACAGGGCGGTACTGAAGCTTTCTTT	CASSQPLQGGTEAFF